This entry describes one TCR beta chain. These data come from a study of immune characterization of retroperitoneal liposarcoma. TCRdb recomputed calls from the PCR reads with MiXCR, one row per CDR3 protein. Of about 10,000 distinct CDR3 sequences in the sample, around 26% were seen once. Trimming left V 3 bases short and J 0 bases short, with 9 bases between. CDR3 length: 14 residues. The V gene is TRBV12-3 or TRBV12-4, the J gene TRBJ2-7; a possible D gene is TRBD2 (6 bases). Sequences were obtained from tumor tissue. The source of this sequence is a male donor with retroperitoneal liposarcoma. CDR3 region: CASSFGTGSYEQYF. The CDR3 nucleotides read TGTGCCAGCAGTTTCGGGACTGGCTCCTACGAGCAGTACTTC.